This is a list of T cell receptor beta chains from one sample in a study of blood T cells in healthy people across ages. From the 5' RACE reads, TCRdb called clonotypes with MiXCR, one entry per CDR3 protein. Of 780,000 or so distinct CDR3 sequences in the sample, 56% were seen once. The sequencing input was blood. Receptors were obtained from a man in his forties in good health. The CDR3 runs from the conserved cysteine through the conserved F or W. The order of the fields is D gene, V gene, clone size, J gene, CDR3 DNA, CDR3 protein. The D gene is left open where the match is weak. Part of the rows lack a size; the others show once, few, many or a class for expanded clones.

d_call: NA
v_call: TRBV5-1
clone_size: few
j_call: TRBJ2-3
cdr3_nt: TGCGCCAGCGGGACCCCCCTCCCAGATACGCAGTATTTT
cdr3_aa: CASGTPLPDTQYF

d_call: NA
v_call: TRBV5-6
clone_size: few
j_call: TRBJ2-5
cdr3_nt: TGTGCCAGCAGCTCGCGGACAGAACCGTACCAAGAGACCCAGTACTTC
cdr3_aa: CASSSRTEPYQETQYF

d_call: NA
v_call: TRBV4-1
clone_size: NA
j_call: TRBJ2-7
cdr3_nt: TGCGCCAGCAGCCAAGCAGGGTTCGAGCAGTACTTC
cdr3_aa: CASSQAGFEQYF

d_call: NA
v_call: TRBV13
clone_size: NA
j_call: TRBJ2-1
cdr3_nt: TGTGCCAGCAGCCATAATACACCCTACAATGAGCAGTTCTTC
cdr3_aa: CASSHNTPYNEQFF

d_call: NA
v_call: TRBV6-6
clone_size: NA
j_call: TRBJ2-3
cdr3_nt: TGTGCCAGCAGTTACTCGAACACAGATACGCAGTATTTT
cdr3_aa: CASSYSNTDTQYF

d_call: TRBD1
v_call: TRBV6-2/TRBV6-3
clone_size: NA
j_call: TRBJ1-2
cdr3_nt: TGTGCCAGTAACCGGGACAGGGGGCGCGGATATGGCTATACCTTC
cdr3_aa: CASNRDRGRGYGYTF

d_call: NA
v_call: TRBV6-2/TRBV6-3
clone_size: NA
j_call: TRBJ1-2
cdr3_nt: TGTGCCAGCAGCCCCCTGAGGTCTGAACAGAGTAACTATGGCTACACCTTC
cdr3_aa: CASSPLRSEQSNYGYTF

d_call: NA
v_call: TRBV7-2
clone_size: NA
j_call: TRBJ2-3
cdr3_nt: TGTGCCAGCAGCTTAGAAGGACGCTTACCAGATACGCAGTATTTT
cdr3_aa: CASSLEGRLPDTQYF

d_call: NA
v_call: TRBV20-1
clone_size: NA
j_call: TRBJ1-5
cdr3_nt: TGCAGTGCTAGAGATACAACGGCAGAGCCCCAGCATTTT
cdr3_aa: CSARDTTAEPQHF

d_call: NA
v_call: TRBV6-4
clone_size: NA
j_call: TRBJ2-1
cdr3_nt: TGTGCCAGCGAGACTAGTTGGGCTTTAGGACCGTCCTACAATGAGCAGTTCTTC
cdr3_aa: CASETSWALGPSYNEQFF

d_call: TRBD2
v_call: TRBV5-1
clone_size: NA
j_call: TRBJ2-5
cdr3_nt: TGCGCCAGCAGCTTGGATATGCAGGGGAGACTAGCGAGAGAGACCCAGTACTTC
cdr3_aa: CASSLDMQGRLARETQYF

d_call: NA
v_call: TRBV28
clone_size: NA
j_call: TRBJ2-1
cdr3_nt: TGTGCCAGCAGAGGGGTTGGGGGGTACAATGAGCAGTTCTTC
cdr3_aa: CASRGVGGYNEQFF

d_call: TRBD2
v_call: TRBV10-2
clone_size: NA
j_call: TRBJ2-1
cdr3_nt: TGCGCCAGCAGTGAGTCGCTAGCGGGGCGGTTCGACAATGAGCAGTTCTTC
cdr3_aa: CASSESLAGRFDNEQFF

d_call: NA
v_call: TRBV29-1
clone_size: NA
j_call: TRBJ2-7
cdr3_nt: TGCAGCGTCCCCGTCCCGGGACAACCTTTCGAGCAGTACTTC
cdr3_aa: CSVPVPGQPFEQYF

d_call: TRBD2
v_call: TRBV6-6
clone_size: NA
j_call: TRBJ2-7
cdr3_nt: TGTGCCAGCAGTTCTCCCCTGACTAGCGGGGGGAACTACGAGCAGTACTTC
cdr3_aa: CASSSPLTSGGNYEQYF

d_call: NA
v_call: TRBV20-1
clone_size: few
j_call: TRBJ2-3
cdr3_nt: TGCAGTGCTAACGGCGGGAGCACAGATACGCAGTATTTT
cdr3_aa: CSANGGSTDTQYF

d_call: TRBD1
v_call: TRBV5-1
clone_size: few
j_call: TRBJ2-7
cdr3_nt: TGCGCCAGCAGCTCGCGGACAGGGGACGTTTACGAGCAGTACTTC
cdr3_aa: CASSSRTGDVYEQYF

d_call: NA
v_call: TRBV20-1
clone_size: NA
j_call: TRBJ1-1
cdr3_nt: TGCAGTGCTAGAGAATCATCCTTCGTGGGGGGAGCTTTCTTT
cdr3_aa: CSARESSFVGGAFF

d_call: TRBD2
v_call: TRBV27
clone_size: NA
j_call: TRBJ2-1
cdr3_nt: TGTGCCAGCCGCCTTAGCGGGAGAGGTGAGCAGTTCTTC
cdr3_aa: CASRLSGRGEQFF

d_call: NA
v_call: TRBV24-1
clone_size: NA
j_call: TRBJ2-7
cdr3_nt: TGTGCCACCAGGCGGACCGGTGCGAATGAGCAGTACTTC
cdr3_aa: CATRRTGANEQYF

d_call: NA
v_call: TRBV7-9
clone_size: few
j_call: TRBJ1-2
cdr3_nt: TGTGCCAGCAGCAGAAGTACTGACCGCAACCTGAACTATGGCTACACCTTC
cdr3_aa: CASSRSTDRNLNYGYTF

d_call: NA
v_call: TRBV7-8
clone_size: NA
j_call: TRBJ2-7
cdr3_nt: TGTGCCAGCAGCTTAAGCAGCGAATTCTACGAGCAGTACTTC
cdr3_aa: CASSLSSEFYEQYF

d_call: TRBD1
v_call: TRBV25-1
clone_size: NA
j_call: TRBJ2-1
cdr3_nt: TGTGCCAGCAGTGGGTACGGGACAGGGTTAGAGGGTGAGCAGTTCTTC
cdr3_aa: CASSGYGTGLEGEQFF

d_call: TRBD2
v_call: TRBV6-6
clone_size: NA
j_call: TRBJ2-1
cdr3_nt: TGTGCCAGCAGTTACTTCGGCGGGGGGGCAAAGGATGAGCAGTTCTTC
cdr3_aa: CASSYFGGGAKDEQFF

d_call: NA
v_call: TRBV6-6
clone_size: NA
j_call: TRBJ1-5
cdr3_nt: TGTGCCAGCAGCTCCCGGGGTCAGCCCCAGCATTTT
cdr3_aa: CASSSRGQPQHF

d_call: NA
v_call: TRBV20-1
clone_size: NA
j_call: TRBJ2-1
cdr3_nt: TGCAGTGCTGGGGCTTTGAATGAGCAGTTCTTC
cdr3_aa: CSAGALNEQFF

d_call: NA
v_call: TRBV21-1
clone_size: NA
j_call: TRBJ2-7
cdr3_nt: TGTGCCAGCACCTGGACAGGTCATTTCGAGCAGTACTTC
cdr3_aa: CASTWTGHFEQYF